A selection of T cell receptor beta chains follows, all from one sample in a study of long-term antiretroviral therapy in people with HIV. Produced via immunoSEQ multiplex PCR; TCRdb's table is partial and in-frame only. Among about 38,000 clones, over 75% were seen once, and the ten largest hold over 5%. The input for sequencing was unsorted PBMCs, taken 1.5 years after starting antiretroviral therapy. All receptors come from a man between 18 and 29 years old with HIV. CDR3s include the opening cysteine and the closing phenylalanine or tryptophan. D genes are given only for firm matches. Part of the rows lack a size; the others show once, few, many or a class for expanded clones.

TRBD2 | TRBJ2-3 | NA | TRBV2 | 17 | TGTGCCAGCAGTGAAGGTATCGGACTAGCGGTCACAGATACGCAGTATTTT | CASSEGIGLAVTDTQYF
NA | TRBJ1-2 | NA | TRBV25-1 | 14 | TGTGCCAGCAGTGAATCAAGGGGGAACTATGGCTACACCTTC | CASSESRGNYGYTF
NA | TRBJ1-4 | NA | TRBV4-3 | 16 | TGCGCCAGCAGCCAAGCTAAGGCCAGAGGGAATGAAAAACTGTTTTTT | CASSQAKARGNEKLFF
NA | TRBJ2-2 | NA | TRBV13 | 13 | TGTGCCAGCAGCTTCCCGAGGGGGGGGGAGCTGTTTTTT | CASSFPRGGELFF
NA | TRBJ2-7 | once | TRBV28 | 15 | TGTGCCAGCACTGTAGCGCAACCAGGATCCTACGAGCAGTACTTC | CASTVAQPGSYEQYF
NA | TRBJ1-5 | NA | TRBV2 | 14 | TGTGCCAGCAGTGAAGTGGGTACCCTATCGCCCCAGCATTTT | CASSEVGTLSPQHF
NA | TRBJ2-1 | once | TRBV10-3 | 14 | TGTGCCATCAGTGAGTCGAGTGAGGCGGTTGAGCAGTTCTTC | CAISESSEAVEQFF
NA | TRBJ1-2 | few | TRBV2 | 14 | TGTGCCAGCAGTGAATCAGGGTTTGGCTATGGCTACACCTTC | CASSESGFGYGYTF
NA | TRBJ2-7 | NA | TRBV7-6 | 12 | TGTGCCAGCAGCGCGACAGATTACGAGCAGTACTTC | CASSATDYEQYF
TRBD2 | TRBJ2-1 | NA | TRBV19 | 14 | TGTGCCAGTAGTATTCGACTAGCGGGAAATGAGCAGTTCTTC | CASSIRLAGNEQFF
TRBD1 | TRBJ1-2 | NA | TRBV7-9 | 13 | TGTGCCAGCAGCTTAGGGGACAGTCCTGGCTACACCTTC | CASSLGDSPGYTF
TRBD2 | TRBJ2-1 | NA | TRBV2 | 17 | TGTGCCAGCAGTGATGACCCCTCGACGGGAGGTGGCGATGAGCAGTTCTTC | CASSDDPSTGGGDEQFF
NA | TRBJ1-1 | NA | TRBV13 | 14 | TGTGCCAGCAGCCCAAGTCGGTCGGTCGCTGAAGCTTTCTTT | CASSPSRSVAEAFF
TRBD1 | TRBJ1-5 | NA | TRBV15 | 16 | TGTGCCACCAGCAACTCCGGGACAGGGGGCGATCAGCCCCAGCATTTT | CATSNSGTGGDQPQHF
NA | TRBJ1-2 | NA | TRBV28 | 14 | TGTGCCAGCAGTTTATCCCAGATCATGCGTGTCTACACCTTC | CASSLSQIMRVYTF
TRBD1 | TRBJ2-4 | NA | TRBV19 | 12 | TGTGCCAGTAGTATAGTGCAGGGGGCGATGAACTTC | CASSIVQGAMNF
TRBD1 | TRBJ2-7 | few | TRBV14 | 14 | TGTGCCAGCAGCCGATCGACAGGGAGACACGAGCAGTACTTC | CASSRSTGRHEQYF
NA | TRBJ2-7 | NA | TRBV19 | 15 | TGTGCCAGTAGCCCCGGCCGCGGAGGACTAAACGAGCAGTACTTC | CASSPGRGGLNEQYF
NA | TRBJ2-7 | few | TRBV19 | 13 | TGTGCCAGTAGTGCCGGACAGAATTACGAGCAGTACTTC | CASSAGQNYEQYF
TRBD1 | TRBJ1-2 | NA | TRBV5-6 | 14 | TGTGCCAGCAGCGTGGGACAGGCTTACTATGGCTACACCTTC | CASSVGQAYYGYTF
NA | TRBJ2-7 | once | TRBV19 | 15 | TGTGCCAGTAGTATAGAGTTTATCGGGACCTACGAGCAGTACTTC | CASSIEFIGTYEQYF
TRBD2 | TRBJ2-3 | NA | TRBV10-3 | 15 | TGTGCCATCAGTGATAGCGGGAGAGGCACAGATACGCAGTATTTT | CAISDSGRGTDTQYF
NA | TRBJ2-2 | NA | TRBV7-2 | 15 | TGTGCCAGCAGCCCCCGGCAAGGAGGTCCCGGGGAGCTGTTTTTT | CASSPRQGGPGELFF
TRBD1 | TRBJ1-1 | NA | TRBV20-1 | 8 | TGCAGTGCGGGGGGACAGGAGTTT | CSAGGQEF
NA | TRBJ2-7 | NA | TRBV28 | 15 | TGTGCCAGCAGTTCGGAGGGGGCCGTCGCCTACGAGCAGTACTTC | CASSSEGAVAYEQYF
NA | TRBJ2-3 | NA | TRBV7-6 | 13 | TGTGCCAGCAGCCTTAACAGGGAGGATACGCAGTATTTT | CASSLNREDTQYF
NA | TRBJ1-1 | NA | TRBV27 | 15 | TGTGCCAGCAGTGCGCTGCGGGGGGCGAACACTGAAGCTTTCTTT | CASSALRGANTEAFF
NA | TRBJ1-2 | NA | TRBV28 | 13 | TGTGCCAGCAGCCCCGCGCACCATGTGGGCTACACCTTC | CASSPAHHVGYTF
NA | TRBJ2-2 | NA | TRBV27 | 15 | TGTGCCAGCAGCTCAGGAGGGCGACCTGACGGGGAGCTGTTTTTT | CASSSGGRPDGELFF
TRBD1 | TRBJ2-5 | NA | TRBV6-1 | 15 | TGTGCCAGCTTAAGGACAGGGGGCATGGAAGAGACCCAGTACTTC | CASLRTGGMEETQYF
NA | TRBJ1-1 | NA | TRBV9 | 16 | TGTGCCAGCAGCTCCTCCGGGGGCGTCGGCAACACTGAAGCTTTCTTT | CASSSSGGVGNTEAFF
NA | TRBJ2-7 | NA | TRBV7-6 | 16 | TGTGCCAGCAGCTTTGTGTCAGGGCTGCCCTCCTACGAGCAGTACTTC | CASSFVSGLPSYEQYF
NA | TRBJ2-7 | NA | TRBV7-9 | 14 | TGTGCCAGCAGCCCGCGGGGCTATCATTTTGAGCAGTACTTC | CASSPRGYHFEQYF
TRBD1 | TRBJ2-7 | NA | TRBV7-9 | 15 | TGTGCCAGCAGCCCCCGGGACAGGGGGCGCGACGAGCAGTACTTC | CASSPRDRGRDEQYF
NA | TRBJ2-1 | NA | TRBV4-1 | 13 | TGCGCCAGCAGCCAAGAATGGGGCAATGAGCAGTTCTTC | CASSQEWGNEQFF
NA | TRBJ2-1 | NA | TRBV18 | 15 | TGTGCCAGCTCACCAAGGGCAAACTCCTACAATGAGCAGTTCTTC | CASSPRANSYNEQFF
NA | TRBJ1-5 | NA | TRBV10-3 | 16 | TGTGCCACGGGGGTGGGGGGAGAATTTAGCAATCAGCCCCAGCATTTT | CATGVGGEFSNQPQHF
NA | TRBJ1-5 | NA | TRBV6-1 | 15 | TGTGCCAGCAGCACCAGACAGCAAAGTAATCAGCCCCAGCATTTT | CASSTRQQSNQPQHF
TRBD2 | TRBJ2-5 | few | TRBV7-3 | 16 | TGTGCCAGCAGCTCAGGACTAGCGGGAGGGCAAGAGACCCAGTACTTC | CASSSGLAGGQETQYF
NA | TRBJ2-6 | NA | TRBV5-1 | 16 | TGCGCCAGCACCCCGACATTTAGCTCTGGGGCCAACGTCCTGACTTTC | CASTPTFSSGANVLTF
NA | TRBJ1-2 | NA | TRBV19 | 10 | TGTGCCAGTTTTAACTATGGCTACACCTTC | CASFNYGYTF
NA | TRBJ1-4 | once | TRBV30 | 14 | TGTGCCTGGAGTCCGGGCCTAACGAGGGAAAAACTGTTTTTT | CAWSPGLTREKLFF
NA | TRBJ1-1 | NA | TRBV27 | 13 | TGTGCCAGCAGGGACGGAGGGGGCACTGAAGCTTTCTTT | CASRDGGGTEAFF
NA | TRBJ1-2 | NA | TRBV6-5 | 11 | TGTGCCAGCAGTTACGGGGCTGGCTACACCTTC | CASSYGAGYTF
NA | TRBJ1-1 | NA | TRBV28 | 17 | TGTGCCAGCAGTCGGCCATCGACAGCCCGAATGAACACTGAAGCTTTCTTT | CASSRPSTARMNTEAFF
TRBD1 | TRBJ1-1 | NA | TRBV2 | 12 | TGTGCCAGCAGTGAACGACAGGGGAGGGTTTTGTTC | CASSERQGRVLF
NA | TRBJ2-7 | NA | TRBV4-1 | 15 | TGCGCCAGCAGCCAATCCTCCCCGGGCTCCTACGAGCAGTACTTC | CASSQSSPGSYEQYF
NA | TRBJ2-7 | NA | TRBV5-4 | 13 | TGTGCCAGCAGCTCAGGGGGGGGATTTGTGCAGTACTTC | CASSSGGGFVQYF
NA | TRBJ2-3 | NA | TRBV11-3 | 13 | TGTGCCAGCAGCTTAGAAAGTACCAGGGCCCAGTATTTT | CASSLESTRAQYF
NA | TRBJ2-5 | NA | TRBV19 | 13 | TGTGCCAGTAGAGCACAGTCCCAAGAGACCCAGTACTTC | CASRAQSQETQYF
NA | TRBJ2-2 | NA | TRBV5-1 | 16 | TGCGCCAGCAGCTTAACCCTCCAGCGCGGCACCGGGGAGCTGTTTTTT | CASSLTLQRGTGELFF
TRBD2 | TRBJ2-5 | NA | TRBV7-9 | 16 | TGTGCCAGCAGCTTGTACGGTGCGGGGGGGCGAGAGACCCAGTACTTC | CASSLYGAGGRETQYF
TRBD1 | TRBJ1-1 | NA | TRBV6-5 | 14 | TGTGCCAGCAGTTACTTAGACAGGGCCACTGAAGCTTTCTTT | CASSYLDRATEAFF
TRBD1 | TRBJ2-1 | NA | TRBV9 | 15 | TGTGCCAGCAGCCCGGGCCGGGACAGCTACAATGAGCAGTTCTTC | CASSPGRDSYNEQFF
TRBD2 | TRBJ2-7 | NA | TRBV6-5 | 15 | TGTGCCAGCACAACCCTAGCGGGGAGGTCCTACGAGCAGTACTTC | CASTTLAGRSYEQYF
NA | TRBJ2-7 | NA | TRBV27 | 13 | TGTGCCAGCAGTCCCTTTATGCTGGGGGTGCAGTACTTC | CASSPFMLGVQYF
NA | TRBJ1-2 | NA | TRBV10-2 | 13 | TGCGCCAGCAGCTTAACAGACCTTTATGGCTACACCTTC | CASSLTDLYGYTF
NA | TRBJ1-2 | NA | TRBV10-3 | 14 | TGTGCCACGCGATTCGGGATCATAGGCTATGGCTACACCTTC | CATRFGIIGYGYTF